This paragraph covers one T cell receptor (beta chain) sequence. Assay: immunoSEQ multiplex PCR; the TCRdb copy retains only in-frame clones and omits some. The sample lists just under 60,000 clones; roughly nine tenths were seen once. This sample is part of a study of OX40 agonist ivuxolimab in advanced cancers. Germline loops: CDR1 ENHRY, CDR2 SYGVKD. Trimming took 2 bases from V and 4 from J, leaving 10 bases between them. The length of the CDR3 is 14 residues. The material was CD4+ or CD8+ T cells sorted from blood, obtained in a trial of the OX40 agonist ivuxolimab. The V and J genes are TRBV10-3 and TRBJ2-3; possibly TRBD1 for D (6 bases). The clonotype was recovered from an adult with an advanced solid tumor such as melanoma, head and neck, liver or kidney cancer. CDR3 sequence (DNA): TGTGCCATCAGTGAGGCAGGGGTATCAGATACGCAGTATTTT. It translates to CAISEAGVSDTQYF.